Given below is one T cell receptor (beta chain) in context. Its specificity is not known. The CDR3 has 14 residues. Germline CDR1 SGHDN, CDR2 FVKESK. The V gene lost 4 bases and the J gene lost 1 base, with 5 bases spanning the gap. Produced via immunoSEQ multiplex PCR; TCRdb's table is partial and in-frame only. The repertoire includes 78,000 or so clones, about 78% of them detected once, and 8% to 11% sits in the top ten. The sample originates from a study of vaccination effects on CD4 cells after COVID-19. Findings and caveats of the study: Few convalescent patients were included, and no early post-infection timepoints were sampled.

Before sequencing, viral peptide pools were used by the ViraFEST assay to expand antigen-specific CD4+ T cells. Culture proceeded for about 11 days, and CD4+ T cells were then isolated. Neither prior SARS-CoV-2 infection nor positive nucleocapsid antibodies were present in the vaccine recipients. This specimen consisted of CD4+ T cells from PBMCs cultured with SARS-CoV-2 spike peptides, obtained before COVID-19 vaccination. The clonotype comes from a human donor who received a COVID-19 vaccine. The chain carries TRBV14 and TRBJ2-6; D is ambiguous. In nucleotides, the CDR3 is TGTGCCAGCAGCCGTATATCTGGGGCCAACGTCCTGACTTTC. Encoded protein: CASSRISGANVLTF.